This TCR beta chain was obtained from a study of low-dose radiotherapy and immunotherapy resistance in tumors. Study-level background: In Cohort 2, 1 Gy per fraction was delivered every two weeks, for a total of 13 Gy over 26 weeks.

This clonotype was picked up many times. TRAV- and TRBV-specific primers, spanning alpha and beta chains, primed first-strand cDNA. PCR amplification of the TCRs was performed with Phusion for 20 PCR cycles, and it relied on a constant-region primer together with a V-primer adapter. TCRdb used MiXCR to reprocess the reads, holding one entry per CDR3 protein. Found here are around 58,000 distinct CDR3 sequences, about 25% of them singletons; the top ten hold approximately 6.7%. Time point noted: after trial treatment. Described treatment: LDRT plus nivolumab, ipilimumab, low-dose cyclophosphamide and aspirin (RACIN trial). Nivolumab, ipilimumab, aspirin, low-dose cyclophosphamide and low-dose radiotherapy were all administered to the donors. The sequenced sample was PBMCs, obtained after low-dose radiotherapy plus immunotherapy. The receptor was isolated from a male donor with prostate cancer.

The CDR3 bases are TGTGCCAGCAGCTCACCGGGGACAGGGTCTAGCAATGAGCAGTTCTTC. This sequence encodes CASSSPGTGSSNEQFF. J is TRBJ2-1 and V is TRBV28, with 9 positions matching TRBD1. The CDR3 runs to 16 residues. The J segment lost 6 bases and the V segment lost 6 bases, leaving 12 bases of the junction unmatched. Germline V gives CDR1 MDHEN, CDR2 SYDVKM.